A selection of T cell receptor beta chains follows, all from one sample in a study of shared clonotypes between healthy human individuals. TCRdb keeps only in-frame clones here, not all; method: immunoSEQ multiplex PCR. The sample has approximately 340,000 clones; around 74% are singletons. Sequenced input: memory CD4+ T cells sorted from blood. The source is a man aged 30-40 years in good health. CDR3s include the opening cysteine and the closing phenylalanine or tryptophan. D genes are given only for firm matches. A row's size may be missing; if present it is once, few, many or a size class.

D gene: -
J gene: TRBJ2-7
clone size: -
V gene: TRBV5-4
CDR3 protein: CASSLEQHYEQYF
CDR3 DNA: TGTGCCAGCAGCTTGGAACAGCATTACGAGCAGTACTTC

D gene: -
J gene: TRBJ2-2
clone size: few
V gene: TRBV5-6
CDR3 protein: CASSPLDAHMLEGELFF
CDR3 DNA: TGTGCCAGCAGCCCCCTGGATGCCCATATGCTAGAGGGGGAGCTGTTTTTT

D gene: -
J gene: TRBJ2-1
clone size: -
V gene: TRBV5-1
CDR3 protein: CASSLSDTSYNEQFF
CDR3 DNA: TGCGCCAGCAGCTTAAGCGATACCTCCTACAATGAGCAGTTCTTC

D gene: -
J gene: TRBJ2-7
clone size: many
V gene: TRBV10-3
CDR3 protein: CAISEPGVYEQYF
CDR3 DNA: TGTGCCATCAGTGAGCCAGGGGTTTACGAGCAGTACTTC

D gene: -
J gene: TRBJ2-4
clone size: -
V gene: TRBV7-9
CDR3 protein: CASSLGDRGGKNIQYF
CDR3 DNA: TGTGCCAGCAGCTTAGGGGACCGAGGGGGCAAAAACATTCAGTACTTC

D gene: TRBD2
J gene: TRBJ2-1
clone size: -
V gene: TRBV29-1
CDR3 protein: CSGRLAGDEQFF
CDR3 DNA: TGCAGCGGCCGACTAGCGGGAGATGAGCAGTTCTTC

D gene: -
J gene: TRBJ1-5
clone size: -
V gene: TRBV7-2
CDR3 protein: CASRADSSNQPQHF
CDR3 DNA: TGTGCCAGCCGCGCCGACAGCTCCAATCAGCCCCAGCATTTT

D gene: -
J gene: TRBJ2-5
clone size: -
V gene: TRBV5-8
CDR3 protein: CASSLVQIQETQYF
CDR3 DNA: TGTGCCAGCAGCTTGGTACAGATACAAGAGACCCAGTACTTC

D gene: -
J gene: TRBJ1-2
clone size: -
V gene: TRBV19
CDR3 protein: CAAGGPYGYTF
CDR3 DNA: TGTGCCGCCGGGGGACCCTATGGCTACACCTTC

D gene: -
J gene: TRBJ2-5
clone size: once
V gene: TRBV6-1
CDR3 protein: CASSIRETQYF
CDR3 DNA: TGTGCCAGCAGTATTCGGGAGACCCAGTACTTC

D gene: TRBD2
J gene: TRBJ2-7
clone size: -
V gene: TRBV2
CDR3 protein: CASSREAEQYF
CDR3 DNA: TGTGCCAGCAGTCGGGAGGCCGAGCAGTACTTC

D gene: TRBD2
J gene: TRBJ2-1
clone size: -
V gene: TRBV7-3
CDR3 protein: CASGTSVDNEQFF
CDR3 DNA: TGTGCCAGCGGGACTAGCGTTGACAATGAGCAGTTCTTC

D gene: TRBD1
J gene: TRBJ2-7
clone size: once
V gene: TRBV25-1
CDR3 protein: CASSAVPGQGVEEQYF
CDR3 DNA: TGTGCCAGCAGTGCAGTACCGGGACAGGGAGTGGAGGAGCAGTACTTC

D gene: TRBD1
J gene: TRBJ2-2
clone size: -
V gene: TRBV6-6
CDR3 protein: CASRVRDRRAGELFF
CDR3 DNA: TGTGCCAGCAGAGTACGGGACAGGCGCGCCGGGGAGCTGTTTTTT

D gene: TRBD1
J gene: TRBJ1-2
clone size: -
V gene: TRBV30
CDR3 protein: CAWTGTAYGYTF
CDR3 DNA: TGTGCCTGGACTGGGACAGCCTATGGCTACACCTTC

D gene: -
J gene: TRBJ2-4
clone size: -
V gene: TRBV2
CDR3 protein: CASSVGQRPKNIQYF
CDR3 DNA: TGTGCCAGCAGTGTAGGGCAGAGACCCAAAAACATTCAGTACTTC

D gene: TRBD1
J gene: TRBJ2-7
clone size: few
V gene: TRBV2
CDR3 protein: CASSEGWDRGIYEQYF
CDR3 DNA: TGTGCCAGCAGTGAAGGGTGGGACAGGGGGATCTACGAGCAGTACTTC

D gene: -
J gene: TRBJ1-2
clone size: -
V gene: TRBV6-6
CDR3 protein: CASSYQPTGYGYTF
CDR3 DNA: TGTGCCAGCAGTTATCAGCCTACAGGCTATGGCTACACCTTC

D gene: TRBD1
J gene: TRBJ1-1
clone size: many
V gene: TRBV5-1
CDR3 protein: CASSLAGGGEAFF
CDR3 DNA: TGCGCCAGCAGCTTGGCAGGGGGCGGTGAAGCTTTCTTT

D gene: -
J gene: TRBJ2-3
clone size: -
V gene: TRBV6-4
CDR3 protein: CASSDSSDTQYF
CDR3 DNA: TGTGCCAGCAGTGACTCGTCAGATACGCAGTATTTT

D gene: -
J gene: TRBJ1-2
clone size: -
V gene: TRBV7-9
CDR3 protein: CASNQWDASNYGYTF
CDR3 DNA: TGTGCCAGCAACCAATGGGACGCTTCTAACTATGGCTACACCTTC

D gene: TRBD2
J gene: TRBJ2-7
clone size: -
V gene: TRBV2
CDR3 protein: CASAVTAGDYEQYF
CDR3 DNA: TGTGCCAGCGCCGTGACAGCGGGGGACTACGAGCAGTACTTC

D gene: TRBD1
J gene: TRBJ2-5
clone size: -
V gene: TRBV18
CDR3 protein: CASSPLGTGGEETQYF
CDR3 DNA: TGTGCCAGCTCACCACTCGGTACAGGGGGAGAAGAGACCCAGTACTTC

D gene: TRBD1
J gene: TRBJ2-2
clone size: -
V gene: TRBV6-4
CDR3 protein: CASPRNRGYTGELFF
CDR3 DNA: TGTGCCAGCCCACGCAACAGGGGGTATACCGGGGAGCTGTTTTTT

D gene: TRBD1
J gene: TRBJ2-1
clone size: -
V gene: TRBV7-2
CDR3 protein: CASSHDTAGGDYNEQFF
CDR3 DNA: TGTGCCAGCAGCCATGACACAGCAGGGGGCGACTACAATGAGCAGTTCTTC

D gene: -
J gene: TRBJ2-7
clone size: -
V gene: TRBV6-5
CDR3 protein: CASSYKGGEYEQYF
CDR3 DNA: TGTGCCAGCAGTTACAAGGGTGGAGAGTACGAGCAGTACTTC